This T cell receptor beta chain was recovered during a study of monozygotic twins with inflammatory bowel disease. Findings of the study overall: Immunosuppressive treatments were not uniform, and this may have added variability to patient repertoires. A reduction in TCRbeta diversity (inverse Simpson) was seen in IBD patients relative to healthy co-twins.

Researchers collected approximately 2.7 ml of blood per donor. Eight distinct reactions (per sample) were used to make the cDNA. TCRdb reprocessed the 5' RACE reads and reports one entry per CDR3 protein, with no DNA. The sample table sets out about 300,000 distinct CDR3 sequences. To note about this clonotype: Its antigen remains unknown.

Germline lookup yields CDR1 SGHDT and CDR2 YYEEEE. CDR3 length: 14 amino acids. The chain combines TRBV5-6 with TRBJ2-1; TCRdb returns TRBD1, unconfirmable since there is no DNA. Sample: blood. The source of this sequence is a human donor with ulcerative colitis or Crohn's disease, or a healthy co-twin of an affected twin (not recorded which). CDR3 loop: CASRTGFGNNEQFF.